The entry that follows covers one T cell receptor beta chain sequence. Antigen: not known. The V end was cut by 4 bases, the J end by 7 bases, with 11 bases between. The CDR3 loop spans 13 amino acids. The germline CDR1 and CDR2 sequences are SGHAT and FQNNGV. This entry comes from a study of beta chain features in type 1 diabetes. Every bit of the isolated RNA underwent reverse transcription, so sequencing read expressed TCRB transcripts. The read count averaged around 3.6 million across naive, central memory and regulatory T cell samples. TCRdb's copy holds only in-frame clones and misses some; the assay was immunoSEQ multiplex PCR. The repertoire holds around 180,000 clones, approximately 8.1% seen once, with approximately 0.93% in the top ten. Study outcomes and limitations: Shorter TCRB CDR3s, moderately but significantly so, marked every one of the four CD4+ subsets in Type 1 diabetes patients.

The chain links TRBV11-2 to TRBJ2-1; tentative D call: TRBD1 (6 bases). The source material was central memory CD4+ T cells from blood. The TCR was taken from a woman aged 40 to 55 with type 1 diabetes. CDR3 sequence reads: CASSWTASNEQFF. As DNA, the CDR3 is TGTGCCAGCAGCTGGACAGCCAGTAATGAGCAGTTCTTC.